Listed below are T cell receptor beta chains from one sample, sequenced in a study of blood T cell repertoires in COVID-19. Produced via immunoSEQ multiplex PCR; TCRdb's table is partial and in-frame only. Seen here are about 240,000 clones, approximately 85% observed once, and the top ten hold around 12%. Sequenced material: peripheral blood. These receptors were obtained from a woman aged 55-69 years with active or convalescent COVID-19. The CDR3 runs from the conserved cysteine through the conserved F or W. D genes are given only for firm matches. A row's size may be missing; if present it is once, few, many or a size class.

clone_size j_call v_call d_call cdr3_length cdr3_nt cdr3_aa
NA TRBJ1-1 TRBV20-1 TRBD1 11 TGCAGTGCTAGCGGGGACAGGGAAGCTTTCTTT CSASGDREAFF
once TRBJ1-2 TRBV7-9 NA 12 TGTGCCAGCAGTTCAGAAATGTATGGCTACACCTTC CASSSEMYGYTF
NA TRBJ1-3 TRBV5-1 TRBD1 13 TGCGCCAGCAGCTCAGACAGGGGAGGGACCATATATTTT CASSSDRGGTIYF
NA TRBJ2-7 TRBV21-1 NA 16 TGTGCCAGCAGCCCCCCGGGACAGCCCCACGACTACGAGCAGTACTTC CASSPPGQPHDYEQYF
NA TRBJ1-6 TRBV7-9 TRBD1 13 TGTGCCAGCAGCCAGGGACAGTCTTCACCCCTCCACTTT CASSQGQSSPLHF
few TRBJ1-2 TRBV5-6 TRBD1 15 TGTGCCAGCAGCGGACAGGGGAGGTCTCGGTATGGCTACACCTTC CASSGQGRSRYGYTF
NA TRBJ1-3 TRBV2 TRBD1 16 TGTGCCAGCAGTGAACAGGGGGCTGGTATGGGAAACACCATATATTTT CASSEQGAGMGNTIYF
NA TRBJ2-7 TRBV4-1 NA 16 TGCGCCAGCAGCCAAGGCCTTGGAGGGGCCTCCTACGAGCAGTACTTC CASSQGLGGASYEQYF
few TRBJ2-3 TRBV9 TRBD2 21 TGTGCCAGCAGCCGAACCGAACCCTTCAAGACTAGCGCCCTTAGCACAGATACGCAGTATTTT CASSRTEPFKTSALSTDTQYF
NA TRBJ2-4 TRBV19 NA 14 TGTGCCAGTAGTATAGGGCAGGGGTTCAACATTCAGTACTTC CASSIGQGFNIQYF
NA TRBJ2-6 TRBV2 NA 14 TGTGCCAGCAGTGAGGTGCGGGGGGCCAACGTCCTGACTTTC CASSEVRGANVLTF
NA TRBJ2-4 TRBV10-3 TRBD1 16 TGTGCCATCAGTGAGTCGGGGACAGGGCTCACAAACATTCAGTACTTC CAISESGTGLTNIQYF
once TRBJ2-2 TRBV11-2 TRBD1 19 TGTGCCAGCAGCCCCCTGCAACCCGGGACAGGGACGAACACCGGGGAGCTGTTTTTT CASSPLQPGTGTNTGELFF
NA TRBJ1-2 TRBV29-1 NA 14 TGCAGCGTTTCAAGGGGATCCCTCAACTATGGCTACACCTTC CSVSRGSLNYGYTF
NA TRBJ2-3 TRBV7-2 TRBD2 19 TGTGCCAGCAGCCCCTATTGGGCGGTGGCGGGGGGCCCAACAGATACGCAGTATTTT CASSPYWAVAGGPTDTQYF
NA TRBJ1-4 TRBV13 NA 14 TGTGCCAGCAGCTTAGCGGGGGGCCGGGAAAAACTGTTTTTT CASSLAGGREKLFF
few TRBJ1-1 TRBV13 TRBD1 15 TGTGCCAGCAGCTCCTGGGGACAGGCCGACACTGAAGCTTTCTTT CASSSWGQADTEAFF
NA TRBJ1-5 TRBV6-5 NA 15 TGTGCCAGCAATCAGGGGATCTATAGCAATCAGCCCCAGCATTTT CASNQGIYSNQPQHF
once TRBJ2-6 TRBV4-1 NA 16 TGCGCCAGCAGCCAAGGCAGGGGGGCTGGGGCCAACGTCCTGACTTTC CASSQGRGAGANVLTF
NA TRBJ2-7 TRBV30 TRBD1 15 TGTGCCTGGAGTCTCGGACAGGGGGGATCCTACGAGCAGTACTTC CAWSLGQGGSYEQYF
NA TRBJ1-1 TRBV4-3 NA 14 TGCGCCAGCAGCCGGGACACGGGGAACACTGAAGCTTTCTTT CASSRDTGNTEAFF